The 27 T cell receptor beta chains below all came from one sample that was sequenced in a study of T-cell memory formation after mild COVID-19. Each CDR3 protein gets one entry after TCRdb re-called the 5' RACE reads with MiXCR. This table has 200,000 to 250,000 distinct CDR3 sequences, 7.5% to 10% appearing once. The material sequenced was PBMCs or a T cell subset sorted from them (not recorded which). The receptors shown here come from a man aged 18 to 35 who had mild COVID-19 (a few samples of this study predate the infection). Cell type and time point are not known.

V is TRBV7-3 and J is TRBJ2-7; 8 positions match TRBD1. The CDR3 is 15 residues long. Looked up from germline, CDR1 is SGHTA and CDR2 is FQGTGA. Losses at the gene ends were 5 bases for V and 3 bases for J; bases not matched to a gene: 9. CDR3 loop: CASSRADRGNYEQYF. The CDR3 DNA is TGTGCCAGCAGCCGAGCTGACAGGGGTAACTACGAGCAGTACTTC.

This clonotype came up many times. The V and J genes are TRBV18 and TRBJ2-3; 7 nucleotides align to TRBD2. CDR3 length: 15 amino acids. Germline CDR1 and CDR2: KGHSH and LQKENI. The V gene end was trimmed by 3 bases and the J gene end by 6 bases; junction bases not matched to a gene: 9. The chain's CDR3 is CASSPLSGTTDTQYF. Written as DNA, the CDR3 is TGTGCCAGCTCACCTCTCTCCGGGACTACCGATACGCAGTATTTT.

This clonotype has a handful of counts. This chain links TRBV3-1 with TRBJ2-5; tentative D call: TRBD1 (5 bases). CDR1 is LGHDT, CDR2 YNNKEL, per germline (reference sequence). The CDR3 consists of 14 residues. V lost 5 bases and J lost 5, with 15 bases in between. CDR3 loop: CASSFSAKGETQYF. CDR3 DNA sequence: TGTGCCAGCAGCTTCTCAGCAAAGGGGGAGACCCAGTACTTC.

Ten or more counts support this clonotype. The rearrangement joins TRBV12-3 or TRBV12-4 to TRBJ2-5; 7 bases fit TRBD1. The trim removed 6 bases at V and 1 base at J, leaving 5 bases unmatched. This CDR3 is built from 14 residues. The CDR3 reads CASSQGTAQETQYF. The DNA of the CDR3 is TGTGCCAGCAGCCAAGGGACAGCCCAAGAGACCCAGTACTTC.

The rearrangement joins TRBV6-1 to TRBJ2-1; the D gene is possibly TRBD2 (6 bases). Trimming cost V 2 bases and J 0 bases, with 17 bases left between them. The CDR3 covers 18 residues. Germline V gives CDR1 MNHNS, CDR2 SASEGT. The CDR3 loop is CASSELGLPQSSYNEQFF. In nucleotides, the CDR3 is TGTGCCAGCAGTGAATTGGGACTGCCCCAGAGCTCCTACAATGAGCAGTTCTTC.

This clonotype was recorded a few times. The chain joins TRBV12-3 or TRBV12-4 to TRBJ1-5; D not certain. Trimming took 3 bases from V and 4 from J, leaving 7 bases between them. This CDR3 has 13 amino acids. CDR3 region: CASSFDVNQPQHF. The DNA of the CDR3 is TGTGCCAGCAGTTTTGACGTGAATCAGCCCCAGCATTTT.

This clonotype was observed a few times. The chain combines TRBV6-6 with TRBJ2-7; tentative D call: TRBD2 (5 bases). Germline V lookup: CDR1 MNHNY, CDR2 SVGAGI (reference sequence). The CDR3 consists of 14 residues. The ends were cut back, 3 bases at V and 6 bases at J, with 15 bases in the middle. The CDR3 DNA reads TGTGCCAGCAGTTATTCCATTGGAGGAAGCGAGCAGTACTTC. Translating it yields CASSYSIGGSEQYF.

This clonotype was detected ten times or more. V and J are TRBV6-2 or TRBV6-3 and TRBJ2-2, with 8 positions matching TRBD2. This CDR3 has 18 residues. V trimming: 0 bases; J trimming: 3 bases; junction bases outside the gene matches: 9. Germline V gene data show CDR1 as MNHEY and CDR2 as SVGEGT. The CDR3: CASSYSPGLASDTGELFF. CDR3 sequence (DNA): TGTGCCAGCAGTTACTCACCAGGACTAGCTTCGGACACCGGGGAGCTGTTTTTT.

The CDR3 DNA reads as TGTGCCAGCTCACCGAAGACAGACTATGGCTACACCTTC. Its protein is CASSPKTDYGYTF. The rearrangement links TRBV18 to TRBJ1-2, with D possibly TRBD1 on 5 matching bases. Trimming shortened V by 3 bases and J by 3 bases, and 8 bases separated the two germline ends. Per germline, CDR1 KGHSH and CDR2 LQKENI. This CDR3 is 13 amino acids long.

There are a few counts of this clonotype. The V call is TRBV30, the J call TRBJ2-7; 7 bases match TRBD1. The CDR3 runs to 14 residues. J lost 6 bases, V lost 1 base, and 9 bases had no gene match. CDR1 GTSNPN and CDR2 SVGIG come from the germline V gene (reference sequence). CDR3 loop: CAWSGQGAASEQYF. The DNA of the CDR3 is TGTGCCTGGAGTGGACAGGGAGCAGCGTCCGAGCAGTACTTC.

The CDR3 reads CASSTRQGGGPDTQYF. The CDR3 DNA follows: TGTGCCAGCAGCACTCGACAGGGAGGAGGGCCAGATACGCAGTATTTT. The V gene is TRBV5-4, the J gene TRBJ2-3, with a tentative D call TRBD1 (7 bases). Trimming pared 4 bases from V and 4 bases from J, leaving 19 bases between. Germline lookup yields CDR1 SGHNT and CDR2 YYREEE (reference sequence). This CDR3 is 16 amino acids long.

This clonotype was counted a few times. V usage is TRBV20-1 and J usage is TRBJ2-5; D uncertain. Looked up from germline, CDR1 is DFQATT and CDR2 is SNEGSKA (reference sequence). The ends were cut back, 0 bases at V and 5 bases at J, with 10 bases in the middle. The CDR3 runs to 13 residues. CDR3: CSARDYRVETQYF. The CDR3 nucleotides are TGCAGTGCTAGAGATTATCGAGTTGAGACCCAGTACTTC.

In its sample, this clonotype was seen a few times. The chain recombines TRBV7-9 with TRBJ2-3, with a weak D call TRBD2 (6 bases). CDR1 is SEHNR and CDR2 is FQNEAQ in the germline V gene (reference sequence). Between the trimmed V and J ends, which lost 5 bases and 4 bases, there was a span of 10 bases. The CDR3 totals 13 residues. This CDR3 reads CASSRWEADTQYF. The CDR3 region has the DNA TGTGCCAGCAGCCGATGGGAGGCAGATACGCAGTATTTT. The variable domain in full, with the rest retrieved from reference TRBV7-9 and TRBJ2-3, is DTGVSQNPRHKITKRGQNVTFRCDPISEHNRLYWYRQTLGQGPEFLTYFQNEAQLEKSRLLSDRFSAERPKGSFSTLEIQRTEQGDSAMYLCASSRWEADTQYFGPGTRLTVL.

This rearrangement joins TRBV4-3 to TRBJ2-1; TRBD2 matches at 13 bases. CDR1 is LGHNA and CDR2 is YSLEER in the germline V gene. The CDR3 consists of 16 residues. V was clipped by 4 bases and J by 8 bases; unmatched bases: 8. The CDR3 region is CASSRQRLAGGYEQFF. CDR3 DNA sequence: TGCGCCAGCAGCCGCCAAAGACTAGCGGGGGGCTATGAGCAGTTCTTC.

V usage is TRBV6-6 and J usage is TRBJ2-3, with D perhaps TRBD2 (5 bases). This CDR3 contains 13 residues. Between the trimmed V and J ends, which lost 6 bases and 4 bases, there was a span of 11 bases. Looked up from germline, CDR1 is MNHNY and CDR2 is SVGAGI (reference sequence). CDR3 nucleotides: TGTGCCAGCAGGGACTCCAACGCAGATACGCAGTATTTT. Protein: CASRDSNADTQYF.

The rearrangement uses TRBV10-3 and TRBJ2-5; D remains unclear. This CDR3 has 12 residues. Germline V gives CDR1 ENHRY, CDR2 SYGVKD. V was clipped by 10 bases and J by 1 base, with 10 bases between them. The CDR3 is CATRRAQETQYF. The CDR3, as DNA: TGTGCCACCCGCCGGGCCCAAGAGACCCAGTACTTC.

This clonotype was observed a few times. This sequence joins TRBV7-9 and TRBJ2-2; 10 positions match TRBD1. With V trimmed by 10 bases and J by 3 bases, 5 bases remained unmatched. The CDR3 spans 14 residues. The germline V gene encodes CDR1 SEHNR and CDR2 FQNEAQ (reference sequence). For the CDR3, the DNA is TGTGCCAACAGAGGACAGGGGGACACCGGGGAGCTGTTTTTT. It encodes CANRGQGDTGELFF.

This chain joins TRBV5-4 and TRBJ2-2, with unresolved D. V dropped 4 bases and J dropped 4 bases, with 20 bases sitting between them. Germline assignment: CDR1 SGHNT and CDR2 YYREEE (reference sequence). This CDR3 is 17 amino acids long. CDR3 loop: CASSPPSPDPITGELFF. Written as DNA, the CDR3 is TGTGCCAGCAGCCCCCCCTCTCCGGATCCGATCACCGGGGAGCTGTTTTTT.

V is TRBV12-3 or TRBV12-4 and J is TRBJ2-4; 7 bases match TRBD2. J lost 0 bases, V lost 0 bases, and 2 bases had no gene match. The CDR3 extends over 16 amino acids. CDR3 coding DNA: TGTGCCAGCAGTTTAGCGGGGGGGATAGCCAAAAACATTCAGTACTTC. As protein: CASSLAGGIAKNIQYF.

This clonotype was detected ten times or more. An end of the junction does not agree with germline; a read error may underlie this. The chain has TRBV4-1 and TRBJ2-1; tentatively, D is TRBD1 or TRBD2 (6 bases each). The CDR3 runs to 16 residues. Germline V gene sequence: CDR1 MGHRA, CDR2 YSYEKL. The CDR3: CASTQGGTGRYNEQFF. CDR3 in DNA: TGCGCCAGCACCCAAGGGGGGACGGGGCGGTACAATGAGCAGTTCTTC.

The chain joins TRBV19 to TRBJ1-1; D is unclear. The germline V gene encodes CDR1 LNHDA and CDR2 SQIVND (reference sequence). The germline V and J ends were trimmed by 4 bases and 3 bases, with 6 bases remaining between them. The CDR3 spans 12 residues. CDR3 nucleotide sequence: TGTGCCAGTAGTAAGGGTTACACTGAAGCTTTCTTT. Translated, it gives CASSKGYTEAFF. Filled out from reference TRBV19 and TRBJ1-1, the complete variable domain reads DGGITQSPKYLFRKEGQNVTLSCEQNLNHDAMYWYRQDPGQGLRLIYYSQIVNDFQKGDIAEGYSVSREKKESFPLTVTSAQKNPTAFYLCASSKGYTEAFFGQGTRLTVV.

This chain connects TRBV12-5 to TRBJ2-1; D is possibly TRBD1 or TRBD2 (5 bases each). Germline CDR1 and CDR2: LGHNT and FRNRAP. The CDR3 is 15 residues long. The V end lost 0 bases, the J end lost 9 bases, and 15 bases lay between the germline ends. Here the CDR3 reads CASGLVSGTSTEQFF. For the CDR3, the DNA is TGTGCTAGTGGTTTGGTATCCGGGACGTCGACTGAGCAGTTCTTC.

This clonotype was counted at least ten times. CDR3 sequence reads: CASSLVGSGEKLFF. For the CDR3, the DNA is TGCGCCAGCAGCTTGGTGGGAAGTGGCGAAAAACTGTTTTTT. The chain links TRBV5-1 to TRBJ1-4; D is ambiguous. The CDR3 spans 14 residues. V was clipped by 0 bases and J by 8 bases, with 11 bases between them. The germline CDR1 and CDR2 sequences are SGHRS and YFSETQ.

The chain couples TRBV28 to TRBJ1-4; D is undetermined. The CDR3 is 12 residues long. The V end lost 3 bases, the J end lost 7 bases, and 6 bases lay between the germline ends. CDR1 and CDR2 from the germline V gene are MDHEN and SYDVKM. The CDR3 DNA sequence: TGTGCCAGCAGTTTCTTAGGTGAAAAACTGTTTTTT. It yields the protein CASSFLGEKLFF.

V and J are TRBV24-1 and TRBJ2-2; 10 positions agree with TRBD1. The germline V gene encodes CDR1 KGHDR and CDR2 SFDVKD. The V segment lost 3 bases and the J segment 6 bases; nucleotides outside the gene matches: 12. CDR3 length: 18 amino acids. CDR3 amino acids: CATSDSTPGQGISGELFF. The CDR3 DNA sequence: TGTGCCACCAGTGATAGTACTCCGGGACAGGGGATCTCCGGGGAGCTGTTTTTT.

This clonotype was counted only a few times. The V call is TRBV12-3 or TRBV12-4, the J call TRBJ1-5; perhaps TRBD1 as D (6 bases). The CDR3 consists of 15 residues. Between the trimmed V and J ends, which lost 3 bases and 5 bases, there was a span of 14 bases. In DNA form, the CDR3 reads TGTGCCAGCAGTTTCGCGGCAGGGGTGGATCAGCCCCAGCATTTT. Its protein is CASSFAAGVDQPQHF.

Written as DNA, the CDR3 is TGCAGTGCATCAGCCCCGGACAGGGGGCTCGATGGCTACACCTTC. Translating it yields CSASAPDRGLDGYTF. This chain connects TRBV20-1 to TRBJ1-2; 11 bases are shared with TRBD1. The CDR3 runs 15 residues. Germline lookup yields CDR1 DFQATT and CDR2 SNEGSKA (reference sequence). Trimming removed 6 bases from V and 6 bases from J; junction bases left unmatched: 12.